These 26 T cell receptor beta chains were sequenced from one sample in a study of breast tumors, draining lymph nodes, adjacent tissues. The lymph nodes were axillary draining lymph nodes from breast cancer patients. TCRdb re-derived calls from the multiplex PCR reads in MiXCR, one entry per CDR3 protein. The sample lists about 130,000 distinct CDR3 sequences, about 20% occurring once. Sample: axillary lymph node tissue. These receptors all come from a female donor with breast cancer. Some clones in this sample may be carry-over from other donors' samples.

Many counts were recorded for this clonotype. The chain carries TRBV5-6 and TRBJ2-7; possibly TRBD2 for D (6 bases). The germline gives CDR1 SGHDT, CDR2 YYEEEE. The CDR3 contains 14 residues. Trimming cost V 2 bases and J 4 bases, with 13 bases left between them. CDR3 sequence reads: CASSFVGGLYEQYF. The CDR3 DNA follows: TGTGCCAGCAGCTTCGTGGGGGGACTGTACGAGCAGTACTTC.

This clonotype was counted ten times or more. The chain joins TRBV11-2 to TRBJ2-3; TRBD1 matches at 7 bases. V lost 0 bases and J lost 2; bases outside the gene matches: 5. This CDR3 spans 16 amino acids. Per the germline V gene, CDR1 is SGHAT and CDR2 is FQNNGV. The CDR3 DNA sequence: TGTGCCAGCAGCTTAGATAGGGGACAGCACACAGATACGCAGTATTTT. Translating it yields CASSLDRGQHTDTQYF.

This clonotype appeared many times. The chain uses TRBV7-8 and TRBJ2-3; 9 positions match TRBD2. The CDR3 runs to 16 residues. With 3 bases clipped from V and 3 bases from J, the junction kept 7 bases outside the gene matches. Germline CDR1 and CDR2: SGHVS and FQNEAQ. CDR3 residues: CASSFHSGSPTDTQYF. The CDR3 DNA is TGTGCCAGCAGCTTCCATAGCGGGAGTCCAACAGATACGCAGTATTTT.

In its sample, this clonotype was seen many times. This chain joins TRBV2 and TRBJ2-1; TRBD2 agrees at 7 bases. The germline gives CDR1 SNHLY, CDR2 FYNNEI. V dropped 3 bases and J dropped 5; count of bases not matched to a gene: 7. The CDR3 is made up of 15 amino acids. CDR3 coding DNA: TGTGCCAGCAGTGAGGGGGGGAGGGCCGACAATGAGCAGTTCTTC. Its protein product is CASSEGGRADNEQFF.

In its sample, this clonotype was seen once. This may arise from a read error, as a much more abundant clone is one base away. The chain employs TRBV27 and TRBJ2-7; D perhaps matches TRBD1 (5 bases). Germline V gene lookup returns CDR1 MNHEY and CDR2 SMNVEV (reference sequence). CDR3 length equals 14 residues. CDR3 sequence: CASGLKGRNYEQYF. For the CDR3, the DNA is TGTGCCAGCGGTTTAAAGGGGCGGAACTACGAGCAGTACTTC.

The sample holds many counts of this clonotype. The genes are TRBV10-3 and TRBJ1-3; D ambiguous. The germline gives CDR1 ENHRY, CDR2 SYGVKD. The V end lost 8 bases, the J end lost 0 bases, and 8 bases lay between the germline ends. The CDR3 is made up of 13 amino acids. The CDR3 here is CAILGFSGNTIYF. CDR3 DNA: TGTGCCATCTTAGGCTTCTCTGGAAACACCATATATTTT.

This clonotype has at least ten counts. The gene calls are TRBV7-6 and TRBJ2-2, with 12 bases matching TRBD2. The germline V gene encodes CDR1 SGHVS and CDR2 FNYEAQ. With V trimmed by 6 bases and J by 4 bases, 6 bases remained unmatched. CDR3 length: 16 residues. The CDR3 sequence is CASSPSSGRATGELFF. Here the CDR3 DNA reads TGTGCCAGCAGTCCTTCTAGCGGGAGGGCCACCGGGGAGCTGTTTTTT.

This clonotype came up many times. Here the CDR3 DNA reads TGTGCCAGCAGTTCCGCGGCCTACAATGAGCAGTTCTTC. As protein: CASSSAAYNEQFF. The genes are TRBV12-3 or TRBV12-4 and TRBJ2-1; no reliable D call. The V gene lost 4 bases and the J gene lost 2 bases, with 6 bases spanning the gap. CDR3 size: 13 residues.

With respect to this clonotype: A read error may be the cause here, since a much bigger clone is one base away. The gene calls are TRBV28 and TRBJ2-7; possibly TRBD1 or TRBD2 for D (5 bases each). The CDR3 length is 14 residues. Per the germline V gene, CDR1 is MDHEN and CDR2 is SYDVKM. The germline V and J ends were trimmed by 10 bases and 2 bases, with 18 bases remaining between them. Written as DNA, the CDR3 is TGTGCCAACAGACCCCGGGGCCTTACCTACGAGCAGTACTTC. Its translation is CANRPRGLTYEQYF.

This clonotype was recorded once. Possible read error: a much larger clone is one base away. This rearrangement joins TRBV5-5 to TRBJ2-1, with D possibly being TRBD1 (6 bases). The CDR3 totals 14 residues. CDR1 is SGHKS and CDR2 is YYEKEE in the germline V gene (reference sequence). CDR3 residues: CASSQIAGANEQSF. The CDR3 DNA reads TGTGCCAGCAGCCAAATTGCAGGGGCAAATGAGCAGTCCTTC.

This clonotype was observed many times. The chain uses TRBV14 and TRBJ1-2; TRBD1 is a possible D gene (6 bases). The CDR3 consists of 17 residues. Per the germline V gene, CDR1 is SGHDN and CDR2 is FVKESK. V lost 0 bases and J lost 6, with 20 bases in between. CDR3 residues: CASSQDSRGRPRDGYTF. CDR3 nucleotides: TGTGCCAGCAGCCAAGACTCCAGGGGCCGCCCGCGGGATGGCTACACCTTC.

This clonotype came up many times. V usage is TRBV20-1 and J usage is TRBJ1-5; D is ambiguous. The CDR3 extends over 15 amino acids. CDR1 is DFQATT, CDR2 SNEGSKA, per germline (reference sequence). Trimming took 0 bases from V and 4 from J, leaving 13 bases between them. The CDR3 is CSARDLWRENQPQHF. DNA of the CDR3: TGCAGTGCTAGAGATCTGTGGCGGGAGAATCAGCCCCAGCATTTT.

This clonotype showed up just a few times. The CDR3 region has the DNA TGTGCCAGCAGTTTTCCAACTAGCGGGTACGAGCAGTACTTC. Its protein product is CASSFPTSGYEQYF. V usage is TRBV28 and J usage is TRBJ2-7; TRBD2 matches 9 bases. Germline CDR1 and CDR2: MDHEN and SYDVKM. V lost 3 bases, J lost 4 bases, and 4 bases stayed unmatched. CDR3 length: 14 residues.

This clonotype was observed at least ten times. The genes are TRBV9 and TRBJ2-2; TRBD2 aligns across 7 bases. The J segment lost 6 bases and the V segment lost 0 bases, leaving 5 bases of the junction unmatched. CDR3 length: 15 amino acids. CDR1 is SGDLS, CDR2 YYNGEE, per germline. The CDR3 nucleotides are TGTGCCAGCAGCGTAGAGCCTAGCGGCGCCGGGGAGCTGTTTTTT. Encoded protein: CASSVEPSGAGELFF.

This clonotype was counted many times. The genes are TRBV7-3 and TRBJ2-3; 7 positions match TRBD1. The V gene's germline CDR1 is SGHTA and CDR2 FQGTGA. V dropped 3 bases and J dropped 4; count of bases not matched to a gene: 1. The length of the CDR3 is 13 residues. CDR3 DNA sequence: TGTGCCAGCAGCTTTCAGGGGGCAGATACGCAGTATTTT. As protein: CASSFQGADTQYF.

This clonotype has ten or more counts. V gene TRBV30 combines with J gene TRBJ1-5; TRBD1 is a possible D gene (6 bases). V lost 2 bases and J 5 bases, leaving 10 bases between the germline ends. CDR3 length equals 13 residues. Germline assignment: CDR1 GTSNPN and CDR2 SVGIG (reference sequence). CDR3 DNA: TGTGCCTGGAGTAATAGGGGGGATCAGCCCCAGCATTTT. The encoded protein is CAWSNRGDQPQHF.

This clonotype occurred many times. The chain recombines TRBV2 with TRBJ2-5; D ambiguous. CDR3 length: 10 residues. Germline loops: CDR1 SNHLY, CDR2 FYNNEI. V was pared by 3 bases and J by 5 bases, with 1 base between. The CDR3 protein is CASSDETQYF. Here the CDR3 DNA reads TGTGCCAGCAGTGACGAGACCCAGTACTTC.

This clonotype was seen a few times. The chain joins TRBV25-1 to TRBJ2-2; D ambiguous. There are 13 residues in the CDR3. Germline V CDR1 and CDR2: MGHDK, SYGVNS. Between the trimmed V and J ends, which lost 5 bases and 3 bases, there was a span of 7 bases. This CDR3 reads CASSLAYTGELFF. The CDR3 coding sequence is TGTGCCAGCAGTCTCGCATACACCGGGGAGCTGTTTTTT.

On this clonotype: This clone may be a read error of a much larger clone one base away. The chain has TRBV6-1 and TRBJ2-7; D ambiguous. Germline values: CDR1 MNHNS, CDR2 SASEGT. V shed 3 bases and J shed 0 bases, with 3 bases lying between them. This CDR3 spans 12 amino acids. The CDR3 sequence is CASSDCSYEQYF. The CDR3 region has the DNA TGTGCCAGCAGTGACTGCTCCTACGAGCAGTACTTC.

This clonotype was found many times. The chain carries TRBV18 and TRBJ2-5; the match to TRBD2 covers 10 bases. Per germline, CDR1 KGHSH and CDR2 LQKENI. The CDR3 is made up of 16 amino acids. V was clipped by 11 bases and J by 4 bases; unmatched bases: 16. The CDR3 bases are TGTGCCGCCCACGTCGCTCTAGCGGGAGATCGAGAGACCCAGTACTTC. The encoded protein is CAAHVALAGDRETQYF.

This clonotype was seen at least ten times. This chain's CDR3 is CASSQGQLNEKLFF. The CDR3 DNA reads as TGTGCCAGCAGCCAGGGACAGTTAAATGAAAAACTGTTTTTT. The gene calls are TRBV7-9 and TRBJ1-4, with TRBD1 matching over 7 bases. The CDR3 covers 14 residues. The germline CDR1 and CDR2 sequences are SEHNR and FQNEAQ (reference sequence). With 5 bases clipped from V and 5 bases from J, the junction kept 5 bases outside the gene matches.

As concerns this clonotype: A much larger clone differs from this one at a single base, so this may be a read error. V gene TRBV28 combines with J gene TRBJ1-6, with D possibly being TRBD1 (5 bases). Looked up from germline, CDR1 is MDHEN and CDR2 is SYDVKM. CDR3 length equals 15 residues. CDR3 DNA: TGTGCCAGCAGAACAGGCTACTCCTATAATTCACCCCCCCACTTT. This gives the protein CASRTGYSYNSPPHF.

This clonotype was counted at least ten times. In nucleotides, the CDR3 is TGCAGTGCTAGAGATGGAGGGTCCTATAATTCACCCCTCCACTTT. This codes for CSARDGGSYNSPLHF. This sequence joins TRBV20-1 and TRBJ1-6, with D unclear. The length of the CDR3 is 15 residues. Trimming took 0 bases from V and 1 from J, leaving 7 bases between them. Germline-derived CDR1 and CDR2 are DFQATT and SNEGSKA (reference sequence).

The J gene is TRBJ2-4, the V gene TRBV13, with 10 positions matching TRBD2. V dropped 5 bases and J dropped 0; count of bases not matched to a gene: 7. Germline V gene data show CDR1 as PRHDT and CDR2 as FYEKMQ (reference sequence). The CDR3 runs to 17 residues. The CDR3 reads CASSRPSGRLAKNIQYF. CDR3 in DNA: TGTGCCAGCAGCCGCCCTAGCGGGAGACTAGCCAAAAACATTCAGTACTTC.

This sequence joins TRBV6-1 and TRBJ1-3, with 9 bases identical to TRBD1. From germline, CDR1 is MNHNS and CDR2 SASEGT. The CDR3 runs 15 residues. The V and J ends lost 8 bases and 4 bases, in that order; junction bases with no gene match: 9. CDR3 protein: CASDRGQGWGNTIYF. DNA for the CDR3: TGTGCCAGCGACCGGGGACAGGGCTGGGGAAACACCATATATTTT.

This clonotype was counted ten times or more. The rearrangement joins TRBV20-1 to TRBJ2-2, with a tentative D call TRBD1 (5 bases). V lost 6 bases to trimming and J lost 6 bases, with 11 bases between them. This CDR3 is 12 amino acids long. Germline CDR1 and CDR2: DFQATT and SNEGSKA (reference sequence). Here the CDR3 reads CSATVGAGELFF. DNA for the CDR3: TGCAGTGCAACGGTAGGGGCCGGGGAGCTGTTTTTT.